This T cell receptor beta chain derives from a study of T cells in Graves' hyperthyroidism and ophthalmopathy (dated by TCRdb to between 2019 and 2020). Study-level background: Peripheral blood was collected at initial diagnosis, before any treatment. Whether ophthalmopathy could be predicted prospectively was tested in an independent validation cohort made up of approximately 19 hyperthyroidism patients plus 17 patients who later progressed to ophthalmopathy. The roughly 100 discovery patients were randomly divided into training and test sets at a 7:3 ratio. According to the paper, TCR Vbeta CDR3 sequencing was carried out on over 130 peripheral blood samples, which came from fewer than 50 ophthalmopathy, approximately 72 hyperthyroidism and roughly 17 progressor patients. Thyroid tissue and blood T-cell repertoires from six Graves' hyperthyroidism patients were also compared in the study. Once sampling was done, hyperthyroidism patients were given methimazole at a starting dose of 30 mg daily, whereas ophthalmopathy patients were given high-dose intravenous methylprednisolone. TCR V-J signatures able to tell the groups apart were searched for in a discovery cohort of some 100 patients, of whom about 40 had Graves' ophthalmopathy and under 65 had stable Graves' hyperthyroidism. What the authors observed across the whole study: During validation, the model predicted progression to ophthalmopathy a median of around 7 months ahead of onset, with around 65% sensitivity and about 75% specificity. Ophthalmopathy was separated from stable hyperthyroidism by a 13 V-J signature model, with approximately 85% sensitivity and 81% to 83% specificity obtained in cross-validation and 80%/75% obtained in testing. Most expanded thyroid clonotypes (frequency above 0.001) were also detected in blood, suggesting blood repertoires may reflect thyroid immune responses. Sample size was not statistically predetermined, and blinding of investigators to group allocation was not performed.

Moderately to severely active disease, a Clinical Activity Score of at least 3, a NOSPECS grade of at least 4, and a duration under 3 months were present in ophthalmopathy patients. Any patient with an uncontrolled infection, another autoimmune disease, pregnancy or lactation was excluded. Diagnoses relied on clinical symptoms, serum thyroxine and TRAb, thyroid ultrasound and orbital computed tomography. PBMCs were isolated from around 10 ml of fresh peripheral blood by Ficoll-Paque density gradient centrifugation. Total RNA was extracted with Trizol reagent, and quality was checked on an Agilent 2100 Bioanalyzer. From a lookup of the germline V gene, CDR1 and CDR2 are MNHNS and SASEGT. The CDR3 sequence holds 13 residues, the cysteine and phenylalanine included. Solely the CDR3 DNA is kept, with 39 bases framed from the first base. V and J lose 3 bases and 0 bases, and a span of 5 bases separates them.

This clonotype was detected many times. There is no known antigen for this receptor. Base qualities were left out, and no much larger clone turns up one base away. Amplification of TCR beta CDR3 regions was carried out from RNA transcripts. The TCR CDR3 was subjected to a first round of RT-PCR using the HTBI primer set and the Qiagen OneStep RT-PCR kit. The libraries were constructed in a second round of multiplex PCR and then size-selected and purified. Sequencing of the libraries was done on an Illumina HiSeq2000 using paired-end 100 bp reads. From the authors' description of their analysis: SOAPnuke was used to process the raw data, removing reads that contained adapters or uncalled bases, had a mean Phred below 15, or lacked an exact match to the constant primer or identifier. High-quality paired reads were merged using COPE v1.2.5, and each unique nucleotide sequence was defined as a clonotype. Clonotypes were aligned to IMGT TRBV, TRBD and TRBJ reference segments using MiTCR v1.1. Analysis was restricted to V-J combinations with a frequency above 0.0001, which covered just over 98% of repertoires. A TCS score was defined as the ratio between F50 (clonal expansion) and ExV (chaos), using BLOSUM62-based TCRdist between CDR3 peptides within each V-J. Welch's t-statistics and random forest reduced several hundred V-J features to roughly 13, which were used in a naive Bayes classifier (R e1071). Using fastp trimming at Q25 and MiXCR clonotype assembly, TCRdb reanalyzed the public sequencing data and kept in-frame beta chains. Rows are combined by CDR3 protein, so each entry shows the most common genes and DNA. The V and J calls reflect TCRdb's pipeline rather than the authors' work. This sample has 500,000 to 650,000 distinct CDR3 sequences in its table, and 17% of those were observed once. The ten top clones hold around 17% of the sample.

The sample was blood. The receptor's source is a woman between 18 and 30 years old with Graves' ophthalmopathy. This chain joins TRBV6-1 to TRBJ1-1; the D gene assignment is ambiguous. The CDR3: CASSDKLNTEAFF. DNA sequence: TGTGCCAGCAGTGATAAGTTGAACACTGAAGCTTTCTTT.